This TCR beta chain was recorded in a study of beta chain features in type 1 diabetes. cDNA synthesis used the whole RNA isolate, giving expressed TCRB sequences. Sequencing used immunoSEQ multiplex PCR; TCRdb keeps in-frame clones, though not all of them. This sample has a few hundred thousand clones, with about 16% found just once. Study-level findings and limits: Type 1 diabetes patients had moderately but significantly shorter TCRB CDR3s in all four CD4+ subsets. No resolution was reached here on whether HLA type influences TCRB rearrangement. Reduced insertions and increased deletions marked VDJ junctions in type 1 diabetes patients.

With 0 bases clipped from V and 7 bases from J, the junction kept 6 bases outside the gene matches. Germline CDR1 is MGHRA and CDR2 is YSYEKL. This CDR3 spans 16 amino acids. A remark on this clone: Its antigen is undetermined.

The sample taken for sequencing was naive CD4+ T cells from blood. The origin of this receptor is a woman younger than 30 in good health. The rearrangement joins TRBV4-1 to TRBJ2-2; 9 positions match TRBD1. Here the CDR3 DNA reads TGCGCCAGCAGCCAAGAGTGGGACAGGGCTAACGGGGAGCTGTTTTTT. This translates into CASSQEWDRANGELFF.